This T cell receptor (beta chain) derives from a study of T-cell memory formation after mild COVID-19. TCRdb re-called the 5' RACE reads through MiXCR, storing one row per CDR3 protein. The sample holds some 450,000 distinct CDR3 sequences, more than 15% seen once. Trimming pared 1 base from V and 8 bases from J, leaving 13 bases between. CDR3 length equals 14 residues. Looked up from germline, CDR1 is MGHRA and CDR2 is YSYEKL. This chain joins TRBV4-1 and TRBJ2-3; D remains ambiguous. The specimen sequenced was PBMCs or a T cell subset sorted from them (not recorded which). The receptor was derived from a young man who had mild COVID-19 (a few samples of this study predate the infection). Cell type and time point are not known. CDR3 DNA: TGCGCCAGCAGCCAAGTAAGGGATGTTGGTACGCAGTATTTT. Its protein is CASSQVRDVGTQYF.